This TCR beta chain comes out of a study of T cell responses to AZD1222 COVID-19 vaccine. General study points: Close to half of spike-specific TCRs reportedly recognize unmutated variant regions. Only a handful of AZD1222 recipients, six or seven in all, had baseline seropositivity. No day 14 peak samples; only post-peak repertoires were characterized. The donor group comprised mostly white British people and more females; the analysis possibly underestimated clonal diversity.

Here immunoSEQ multiplex PCR was the method, and the copy in TCRdb shows in-frame clones only, minus some. The table lists some 150,000 clones, 85% to 90% of them singletons. Concerning this clone: Its specificity is unknown.

This CDR3 spans 16 amino acids. CDR1 and CDR2 (germline): SEHNR, FQNEAQ (reference sequence). V was trimmed by 5 bases and J by 2 bases, leaving 16 bases between them. Sequences were derived from peripheral blood, sampled 28 days after the second AZD1222 dose. The V gene is TRBV7-9, the J gene TRBJ1-5; D not resolved. The clonotype originates from an adult who received the AZD1222 COVID-19 vaccine. The CDR3 protein is CASSLGVGEGNQPQHF. The CDR3 bases are TGTGCCAGCAGCCTCGGAGTGGGAGAGGGCAATCAGCCCCAGCATTTT.